The present T cell receptor (beta chain) was sequenced within a study of CD4 T cells in relation to SARS-CoV-2 and coronaviruses. As for this clone: Antigen specificity is unknown.

Some clones are missing from TCRdb's copy, which holds only in-frame ones; the method was immunoSEQ multiplex PCR. Of around 15,000 clones in the sample, 82% were seen once. Before the COVID-19 pandemic, during about 2011-2019, CD4+ T cells were taken from unexposed donors. The cells were cultured for under 13 days before CD4+ T cells were isolated. The CDR3 is 16 residues long. The V gene end was trimmed by 4 bases and the J gene end by 3 bases; junction bases not matched to a gene: 10. From germline, CDR1 is SGHRS and CDR2 YFSETQ. The chain carries TRBV5-1 and TRBJ1-1; TRBD1 aligns across 9 bases. The clonotype originates from a human donor in good health. Input material: CD4+ T cells from PBMCs, cultured in vitro. CDR3 nucleotides: TGCGCCAGCAGCCCGGGACAGGGATGGGGCTACACTGAAGCTTTCTTT. Translation: CASSPGQGWGYTEAFF.